This T cell receptor beta chain was captured by sequencing in a study of Ad26.COV2.S vaccination and SARS-CoV-2 variants. Study overall: Donor was in the COV1001 Ad26.COV2.S trial arm. Once or twice, 56 days apart, Ad26.COV2.S was delivered intramuscularly. Notes on the study in general: For non-spike TCRs, breadth in vaccine recipients resembled that in placebo recipients. Reportedly, spike-specific CD8+ and CD4+ T cell responses achieved substantial breadth once vaccination had taken place.

Treatment reported: some 20 received Ad26.COV2.S at low or high dose, single or two shots; roughly 5 received placebo; per-sample allocation not given. Sampling occurred on day 63 after the first vaccine or placebo injection. On this clone itself: Its target is not known. Other DNA sequences in the sample encode the same CDR3.

The CDR3 consists of 14 residues. Germline V gives CDR1 SGHRS, CDR2 YFSETQ. With 0 bases removed from V and 3 bases from J, the gap between germline ends came to 9 bases. The table came from immunoSEQ multiplex PCR; TCRdb's copy has only in-frame clones and leaves some out. The sample has hundreds of thousands of clones, 70% to 90% seen once. The sequencing here drew on peripheral blood, taken in a trial of Ad26.COV2.S vaccine versus placebo. The chain carries TRBV5-1 and TRBJ1-1, with a weak D call TRBD1 (6 bases). The TCR originated in a person aged 18 to 59 who received the Ad26.COV2.S COVID-19 vaccine or a placebo. The CDR3 DNA reads TGCGCCAGCAGCTTGGTAGGGGGGGACACTGAAGCTTTCTTT. Translated, it gives CASSLVGGDTEAFF.